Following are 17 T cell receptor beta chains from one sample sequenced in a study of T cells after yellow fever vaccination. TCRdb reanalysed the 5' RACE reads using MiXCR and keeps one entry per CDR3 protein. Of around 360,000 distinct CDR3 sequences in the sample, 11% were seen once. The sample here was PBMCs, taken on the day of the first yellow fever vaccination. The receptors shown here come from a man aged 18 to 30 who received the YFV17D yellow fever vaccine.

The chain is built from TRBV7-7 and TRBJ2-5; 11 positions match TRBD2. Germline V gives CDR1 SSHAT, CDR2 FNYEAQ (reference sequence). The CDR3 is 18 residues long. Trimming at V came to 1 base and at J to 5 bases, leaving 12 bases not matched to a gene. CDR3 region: CASSLVASGGPARETQYF. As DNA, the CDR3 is TGTGCCAGCAGCTTAGTCGCTAGCGGGGGGCCCGCCAGGGAGACCCAGTACTTC.

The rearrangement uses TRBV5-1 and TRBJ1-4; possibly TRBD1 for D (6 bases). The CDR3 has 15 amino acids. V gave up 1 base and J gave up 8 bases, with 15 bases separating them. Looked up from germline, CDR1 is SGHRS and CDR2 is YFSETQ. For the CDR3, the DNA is TGCGCCAGCAGCTTGATAGGGGGAAAGGAAGAAAAACTGTTTTTT. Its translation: CASSLIGGKEEKLFF.

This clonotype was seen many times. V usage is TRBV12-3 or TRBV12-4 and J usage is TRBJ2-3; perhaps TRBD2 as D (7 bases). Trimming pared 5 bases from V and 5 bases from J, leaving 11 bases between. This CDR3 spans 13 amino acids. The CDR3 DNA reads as TGTGCCAGCAGTCCAGGGGAGGGAGATACGCAGTATTTT. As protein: CASSPGEGDTQYF.

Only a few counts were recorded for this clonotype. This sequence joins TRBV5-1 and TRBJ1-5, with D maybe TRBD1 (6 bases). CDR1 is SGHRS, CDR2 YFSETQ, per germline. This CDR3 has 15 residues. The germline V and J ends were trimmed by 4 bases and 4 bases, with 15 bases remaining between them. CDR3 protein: CASSRSGARNQPQHF. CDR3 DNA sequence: TGCGCCAGCAGCCGCTCAGGGGCTAGGAATCAGCCCCAGCATTTT.

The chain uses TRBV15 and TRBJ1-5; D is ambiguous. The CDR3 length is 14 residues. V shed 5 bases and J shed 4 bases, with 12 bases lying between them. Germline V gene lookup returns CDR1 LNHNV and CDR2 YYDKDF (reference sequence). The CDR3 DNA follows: TGTGCCACCAGCCCGAAAAGGGTAAATCAGCCCCAGCATTTT. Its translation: CATSPKRVNQPQHF.

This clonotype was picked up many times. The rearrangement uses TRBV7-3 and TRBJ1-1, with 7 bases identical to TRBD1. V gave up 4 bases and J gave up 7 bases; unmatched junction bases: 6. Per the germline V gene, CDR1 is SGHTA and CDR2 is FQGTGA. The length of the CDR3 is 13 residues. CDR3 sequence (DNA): TGTGCCAGCAGCTCTGACCGGGACAGTGAAGCTTTCTTT. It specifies CASSSDRDSEAFF.

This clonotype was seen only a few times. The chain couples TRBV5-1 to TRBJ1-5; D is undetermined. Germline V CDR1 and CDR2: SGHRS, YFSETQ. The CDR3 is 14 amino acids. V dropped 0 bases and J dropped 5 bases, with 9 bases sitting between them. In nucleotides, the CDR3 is TGCGCCAGCAGCTTGGTGTCGGGCGATCAGCCCCAGCATTTT. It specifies CASSLVSGDQPQHF.

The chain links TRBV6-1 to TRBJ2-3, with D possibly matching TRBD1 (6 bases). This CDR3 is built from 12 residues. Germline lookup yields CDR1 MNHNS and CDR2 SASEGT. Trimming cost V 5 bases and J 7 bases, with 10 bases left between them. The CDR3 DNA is TGTGCCAGCAGTTCACAGGGATATACGCAGTATTTT. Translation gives CASSSQGYTQYF.

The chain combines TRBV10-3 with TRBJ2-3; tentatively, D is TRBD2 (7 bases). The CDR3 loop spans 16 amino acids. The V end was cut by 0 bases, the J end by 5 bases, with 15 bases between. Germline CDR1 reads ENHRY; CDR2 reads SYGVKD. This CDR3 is CAISESGGGREDTQYF. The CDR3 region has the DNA TGTGCCATCAGTGAGTCGGGGGGGGGCCGGGAAGATACGCAGTATTTT.

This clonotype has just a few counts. The CDR3 here is CASSLAPYSYEQYV. In nucleotides, the CDR3 is TGCGCCAGCAGCTTGGCTCCTTACTCCTACGAGCAGTACGTC. The genes are TRBV5-1 and TRBJ2-7, with D unresolved. V lost 0 bases, J lost 0 bases, and 7 bases lay in between. The germline CDR1 and CDR2 sequences are SGHRS and YFSETQ. This CDR3 has 14 residues.

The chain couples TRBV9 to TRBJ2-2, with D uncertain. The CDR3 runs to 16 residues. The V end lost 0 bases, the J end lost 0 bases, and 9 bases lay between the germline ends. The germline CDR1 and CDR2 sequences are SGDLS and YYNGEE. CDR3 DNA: TGTGCCAGCAGCGTAGTGGGCAGCCCGAACACCGGGGAGCTGTTTTTT. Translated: CASSVVGSPNTGELFF.

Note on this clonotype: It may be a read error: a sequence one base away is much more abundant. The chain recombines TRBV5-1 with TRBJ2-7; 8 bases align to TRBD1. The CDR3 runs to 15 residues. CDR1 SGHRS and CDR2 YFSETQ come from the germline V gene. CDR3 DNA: TGCGCCAGCAACTTGGGGGACAGGCTAACCTACGAGCAGTACTTC. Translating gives CASNLGDRLTYEQYF. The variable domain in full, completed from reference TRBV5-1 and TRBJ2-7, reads KAGVTQTPRYLIKTRGQQVTLSCSPISGHRSVSWYQQTPGQGLQFLFEYFSETQRNKGNFPGRFSGRQFSNSRSEMNVSTLELGDSALYLCASNLGDRLTYEQYFGPGTRLTVT.

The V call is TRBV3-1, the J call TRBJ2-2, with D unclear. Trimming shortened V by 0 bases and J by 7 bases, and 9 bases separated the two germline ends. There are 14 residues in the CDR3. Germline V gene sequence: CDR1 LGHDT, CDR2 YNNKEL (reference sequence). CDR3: CASSQEGWGGELFF. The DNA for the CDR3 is TGTGCCAGCAGCCAAGAGGGCTGGGGCGGGGAGCTGTTTTTT.

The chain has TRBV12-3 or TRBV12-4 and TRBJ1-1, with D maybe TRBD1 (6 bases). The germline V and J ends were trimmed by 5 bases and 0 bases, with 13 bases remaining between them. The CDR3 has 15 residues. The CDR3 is CASSTQGTVNTEAFF. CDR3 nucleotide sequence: TGTGCCAGCAGTACGCAGGGGACGGTGAACACTGAAGCTTTCTTT.

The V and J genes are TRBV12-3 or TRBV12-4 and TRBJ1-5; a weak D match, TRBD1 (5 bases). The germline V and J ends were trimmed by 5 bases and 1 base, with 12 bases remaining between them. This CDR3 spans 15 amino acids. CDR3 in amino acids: CASSPWGGSNQPQHF. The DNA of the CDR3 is TGTGCCAGCAGTCCCTGGGGGGGGAGCAATCAGCCCCAGCATTTT.

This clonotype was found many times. This CDR3 is CSARHDRGWGFDTEAFF. In nucleotides, the CDR3 is TGCAGTGCTAGACATGACAGGGGATGGGGATTCGACACTGAAGCTTTCTTT. This rearrangement joins TRBV20-1 to TRBJ1-1; 8 bases map to TRBD1. Germline values: CDR1 DFQATT, CDR2 SNEGSKA (reference sequence). The CDR3 consists of 17 residues. J gave up 3 bases and V 2 bases, and 14 bases lay outside the gene matches.

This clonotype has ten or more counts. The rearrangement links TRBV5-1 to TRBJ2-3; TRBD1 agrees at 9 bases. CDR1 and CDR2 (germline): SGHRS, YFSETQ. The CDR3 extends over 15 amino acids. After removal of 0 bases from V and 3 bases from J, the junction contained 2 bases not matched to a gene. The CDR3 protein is CASSLEQGATDTQYF. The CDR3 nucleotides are TGCGCCAGCAGCTTGGAACAGGGGGCGACAGATACGCAGTATTTT.